Below are 30 T cell receptor beta chains sequenced from a single sample in a study of blood T cell repertoires in COVID-19. Only in-frame clones appear in the TCRdb table, and some are missing; sequencing was by immunoSEQ multiplex PCR. Among about 330,000 clones, over 75% were seen once, and the ten largest hold around 9.3%. Sequenced input: PBMCs or T cells enriched from blood (not recorded which). The receptors shown here come from a woman aged 18-29 years who had recovered from COVID-19.

This clone was seen just once. The rearrangement links TRBV7-9 to TRBJ2-7; D is possibly TRBD1 (6 bases). V lost 0 bases to trimming and J lost 0 bases, with 12 bases between them. Looked up from germline, CDR1 is SEHNR and CDR2 is FQNEAQ (reference sequence). The CDR3 spans 16 residues. For the CDR3, the DNA is TGTGCCAGCAGCTTAGCGGGCCGGGACAACTCCTACGAGCAGTACTTC. Its protein product is CASSLAGRDNSYEQYF.

CDR3 nucleotides: TGTGCCAGTAGTATCCGACAGGGAGAAGGCAACGTCCTGACTTTC. Translation gives CASSIRQGEGNVLTF. The rearrangement links TRBV19 to TRBJ2-6, with 7 bases that match TRBD1. The V and J ends lost 3 bases and 9 bases, in that order; junction bases with no gene match: 8. Germline V gene lookup returns CDR1 LNHDA and CDR2 SQIVND (reference sequence). This CDR3 comprises 15 residues.

The chain carries TRBV6-4 and TRBJ1-2; D is possibly TRBD1 (5 bases). The CDR3 has 14 residues. V was pared by 6 bases and J by 7 bases, with 18 bases between. Germline V CDR1 and CDR2: MRHNA, SNTAGT. CDR3 bases: TGTGCCAGCAGGGGTGACTGGATTCAGGGTGGCTACACCTTC. This sequence encodes CASRGDWIQGGYTF.

The chain carries TRBV30 and TRBJ1-2, with a possible D match to TRBD1 (5 bases). The V end was cut by 3 bases, the J end by 4 bases, with 12 bases between. The CDR3 contains 13 residues. Germline V CDR1 and CDR2: GTSNPN, SVGIG (reference sequence). Written as DNA, the CDR3 is TGTGCCTGGAGAGCACCGACAGTCTATGGCTACACCTTC. This codes for CAWRAPTVYGYTF.

This clone appeared a single time. The CDR3 sequence: CASSVDRGLWGFYGYTF. The CDR3 DNA reads TGTGCCAGCAGCGTAGACAGGGGTCTATGGGGATTCTATGGCTACACCTTC. This rearrangement joins TRBV9 to TRBJ1-2; 7 bases map to TRBD1. Germline CDR1 reads SGDLS; CDR2 reads YYNGEE. The CDR3 sequence is 17 residues long. With V trimmed by 0 bases and J by 4 bases, 12 bases remained unmatched. Drawing the rest from reference TRBV9 and TRBJ1-2, the complete variable domain is DSGVTQTPKHLITATGQRVTLRCSPRSGDLSVYWYQQSLDQGLQFLIQYYNGEERAKGNILERFSAQQFPDLHSELNLSSLELGDSALYFCASSVDRGLWGFYGYTFGSGTRLTVV.

This rearrangement joins TRBV4-1 to TRBJ2-1, with 8 positions matching TRBD1. The junction had 7 bases not matched to a gene; V was cut back by 1 base and J by 8 bases. The CDR3 runs to 15 residues. Germline CDR1 is MGHRA and CDR2 is YSYEKL. The CDR3 sequence: CASSQGTGIKDEQFF. CDR3 DNA: TGCGCCAGCAGCCAAGGGACAGGGATCAAGGATGAGCAGTTCTTC.

The chain uses TRBV28 and TRBJ1-4, with D possibly matching TRBD1 (6 bases). V lost 8 bases and J lost 8, with 18 bases in between. Per germline, CDR1 MDHEN and CDR2 SYDVKM. The CDR3 totals 14 residues. CDR3 in DNA: TGTGCCAGCTACATGACCGGGGGGGGCGAAAAACTGTTTTTT. Translation: CASYMTGGGEKLFF.

V is TRBV28 and J is TRBJ1-1, with 7 nucleotides matching TRBD1. Germline values: CDR1 MDHEN, CDR2 SYDVKM. The ends lost 10 bases at V and 11 bases at J; junction bases unmatched: 16. CDR3 length equals 13 residues. CDR3 sequence (DNA): TGTGCCACCGTGCCTGGGACAGTGGTTTCGGCTTTCTTT. It yields the protein CATVPGTVVSAFF.

This chain joins TRBV9 and TRBJ2-3; TRBD2 matches at 7 bases. The V gene end was trimmed by 2 bases and the J gene end by 5 bases; junction bases not matched to a gene: 14. CDR3 length: 17 amino acids. The germline V gene has CDR1 SGDLS and CDR2 YYNGEE. The CDR3 DNA reads TGTGCCAGCAGCGTCATGGTGGCGGGAGATGTGGGAGATACGCAGTATTTT. Translating it yields CASSVMVAGDVGDTQYF.

As concerns this clone: The same CDR3 can be traced to other DNA sequences in this sample. The V call is TRBV12-3 or TRBV12-4, the J call TRBJ1-5; D uncertain. V was clipped by 3 bases and J by 5 bases, with 5 bases between them. The CDR3 has 12 residues. The chain's CDR3 is CASSFTDQPQHF. The CDR3 DNA is TGTGCCAGCAGTTTCACAGATCAGCCCCAGCATTTT.

This clone occurred once. CDR3 DNA sequence: TGTGCCAGCAGCTGGACAACAGGGGTATCTGGAAACACCATATATTTT. Translating it yields CASSWTTGVSGNTIYF. The chain combines TRBV5-5 with TRBJ1-3; 7 bases align to TRBD1. The J segment lost 1 base and the V segment lost 3 bases, leaving 7 bases of the junction unmatched. Germline V gene sequence: CDR1 SGHKS, CDR2 YYEKEE (reference sequence). This CDR3 is built from 16 residues.

The CDR3 DNA reads TGTGCCAGCAGCCGATTCCGGGACAGGTACCAAGAGACCCAGTACTTC. It is translated as CASSRFRDRYQETQYF. The V and J genes are TRBV3-1 (or the pseudogene TRBV3-2) and TRBJ2-5, with TRBD1 matching over 8 bases. Trimming at V came to 4 bases and at J to 0 bases, leaving 7 bases not matched to a gene. Germline CDR1 reads LGHDT; CDR2 reads YNNKEL (reference sequence). There are 16 residues in the CDR3.

The chain joins TRBV12-1 to TRBJ1-3; the table's TRBD1 call for D was not verified on the DNA. TRBV12-1 is reported as a pseudogene. This CDR3 has 17 residues. This chain's CDR3 is CASSPPGRRVWGNTIYF. CDR3 coding DNA: TGTGCCAGCAGCCCCCCCGGCCGCAGGGTTTGGGGAAACACCATATATTTT.

The rearrangement links TRBV3-1 (or the pseudogene TRBV3-2) to TRBJ2-3; D is unclear. CDR1 and CDR2 (germline): LGHDT, YNNKEL (reference sequence). V shed 5 bases and J shed 3 bases, with 3 bases lying between them. The CDR3 is 11 amino acids. In DNA form, the CDR3 reads TGTGCCAGCAGCTCGACAGATACGCAGTATTTT. It specifies CASSSTDTQYF.

This chain connects TRBV29-1 to TRBJ2-3, with D tentatively TRBD1 (6 bases). Looked up from germline, CDR1 is SQVTM and CDR2 is ANQGSEA. With 4 bases removed from V and 1 base from J, the gap between germline ends came to 12 bases. The CDR3 covers 14 residues. Here the CDR3 reads CSVVGAGGTDTQYF. CDR3 sequence (DNA): TGCAGCGTTGTTGGGGCAGGGGGCACAGATACGCAGTATTTT.

This sequence joins TRBV9 and TRBJ1-3, with D possibly being TRBD1 (5 bases). Trimming took off 3 bases at V and 0 bases at J, with 13 bases between the two ends. In germline, CDR1 is SGDLS, CDR2 YYNGEE. The CDR3 runs 16 residues. DNA for the CDR3: TGTGCCAGCAGCGAGACAGCTATTCACTCTGGAAACACCATATATTTT. It encodes CASSETAIHSGNTIYF.

The chain recombines TRBV10-3 with TRBJ2-7; weak D call: TRBD2 (6 bases). This CDR3 spans 16 amino acids. Germline V gene sequence: CDR1 ENHRY, CDR2 SYGVKD. The ends were cut back, 6 bases at V and 0 bases at J, with 18 bases in the middle. CDR3 in DNA: TGTGCCATCAGGGACGGGGAGGCTAGCGTCTCCTACGAGCAGTACTTC. The encoded protein is CAIRDGEASVSYEQYF.

The V gene is TRBV19, the J gene TRBJ1-5; 7 positions match TRBD1. Trimming cost V 10 bases and J 1 base; bases outside gene matches: 10. Germline assignment: CDR1 LNHDA and CDR2 SQIVND (reference sequence). This CDR3 is 15 amino acids long. CDR3 protein: CATTPSDRSNQPQHF. The CDR3 nucleotides are TGTGCCACCACTCCCTCGGACAGGAGCAATCAGCCCCAGCATTTT.

This clone has only one observation. This chain joins TRBV6-6 and TRBJ2-5; D might be TRBD2 (6 bases). The germline gives CDR1 MNHNY, CDR2 SVGAGI (reference sequence). V lost 4 bases and J lost 5, with 11 bases in between. The CDR3 is made up of 13 amino acids. The CDR3 here is CASSSRGRETQYF. CDR3 bases: TGTGCCAGCAGTTCTCGGGGGAGGGAGACCCAGTACTTC.

In nucleotides, the CDR3 is TGTGCCAGCAGCCTAACACGGGGGGGCTTACGCACAGATACGCAGTATTTT. It codes for CASSLTRGGLRTDTQYF. The J gene is TRBJ2-3, the V gene TRBV13; the match to TRBD2 covers 8 bases. Germline V gives CDR1 PRHDT, CDR2 FYEKMQ (reference sequence). This CDR3 is built from 17 residues. V lost 5 bases, J lost 1 base, and 11 bases stayed unmatched.

The sample holds one count of this clone. V is TRBV5-1 and J is TRBJ1-5; D gene ambiguous. V lost 2 bases to trimming and J lost 4 bases, with 10 bases between them. Germline V gene sequence: CDR1 SGHRS, CDR2 YFSETQ. The CDR3 consists of 14 residues. The DNA for the CDR3 is TGCGCCAGCAGCTTCGGGAGTGAGAATCAGCCCCAGCATTTT. It codes for CASSFGSENQPQHF.

This clone was counted a few times. The J gene is TRBJ2-2, the V gene TRBV3-1 (or the pseudogene TRBV3-2), with a possible D match to TRBD1 (6 bases). Trimming removed 3 bases from V and 7 bases from J, with 15 bases in between. Germline V CDR1 and CDR2: LGHDT, YNNKEL (reference sequence). The CDR3 is 15 residues long. The DNA of the CDR3 is TGTGCCAGCAGCCAGGGGAACAGGGTCGGCGGGGAGCTGTTTTTT. Translating it yields CASSQGNRVGGELFF.

The chain couples TRBV4-2 to TRBJ1-2; 8 bases are a match to TRBD1. V shed 0 bases, J shed 3 bases, and the junction held 3 bases outside the gene matches. The germline V gene has CDR1 LGHNA and CDR2 YNFKEQ. The CDR3 has 15 residues. The CDR3 reads CASSQDNRGDYGYTF. As DNA, the CDR3 is TGTGCCAGCAGCCAAGATAACAGGGGGGACTATGGCTACACCTTC.

The rearrangement joins TRBV7-9 to TRBJ1-1; D not resolved. Germline loops: CDR1 SEHNR, CDR2 FQNEAQ (reference sequence). The ends were cut back, 4 bases at V and 7 bases at J, with 10 bases in the middle. This CDR3 spans 12 amino acids. The CDR3 DNA reads TGTGCCAGCAGCTCCCTCACAAATGAAGCTTTCTTT. This gives the protein CASSSLTNEAFF. Full variable domain (outside the CDR3, taken from reference TRBV7-9 and TRBJ1-1): DTGVSQNPRHKITKRGQNVTFRCDPISEHNRLYWYRQTLGQGPEFLTYFQNEAQLEKSRLLSDRFSAERPKGSFSTLEIQRTEQGDSAMYLCASSSLTNEAFFGQGTRLTVV.

This chain uses TRBV30 with TRBJ1-2; D is perhaps TRBD1 (6 bases). Trimming cost V 0 bases and J 5 bases, with 16 bases left between them. CDR1 is GTSNPN and CDR2 is SVGIG in the germline V gene (reference sequence). The CDR3 has 15 amino acids. The CDR3 loop is CAWSVGGAEGYGYTF. CDR3 nucleotide sequence: TGTGCCTGGAGTGTCGGGGGGGCTGAAGGGTATGGCTACACCTTC. Full variable domain (outside the CDR3, taken from reference TRBV30 and TRBJ1-2): SQTIHQWPATLVQPVGSPLSLECTVEGTSNPNLYWYRQAAGRGLQLLFYSVGIGQISSEVPQNLSASRPQDRQFILSSKKLLLSDSGFYLCAWSVGGAEGYGYTFGSGTRLTVV.

The CDR3 DNA follows: TGTGCCAGCAGCTCTGGCGGGACGGGTTGGTACGAGCAGTACTTC. Amino acids: CASSSGGTGWYEQYF. The chain joins TRBV4-2 to TRBJ2-7, with D possibly matching TRBD2 (6 bases). V was cut by 5 bases and J by 4 bases, with 18 bases left in between. CDR1 is LGHNA and CDR2 is YNFKEQ in the germline V gene. This CDR3 is 15 amino acids long.

V usage is TRBV10-3 and J usage is TRBJ2-3; 8 bases align to TRBD2. Germline assignment: CDR1 ENHRY and CDR2 SYGVKD. This CDR3 contains 16 residues. J lost 5 bases, V lost 0 bases, and 7 bases had no gene match. The CDR3 sequence: CAISESKTGGQDTQYF. CDR3 in DNA: TGTGCCATCAGTGAGTCGAAAACGGGGGGGCAAGATACGCAGTATTTT.

J is TRBJ1-2 and V is TRBV3-1 (or the pseudogene TRBV3-2); 10 bases are a match to TRBD1. Germline CDR1 reads LGHDT; CDR2 reads YNNKEL (reference sequence). The CDR3 contains 18 residues. The junction had 16 bases not matched to a gene; V was cut back by 5 bases and J by 4 bases. The chain's CDR3 is CASSVRPGQGIGSYGYTF. In DNA form, the CDR3 reads TGTGCCAGCAGCGTTCGACCGGGACAGGGGATAGGTAGCTATGGCTACACCTTC.

This clone was recorded once. This sequence joins TRBV28 and TRBJ1-2; D gene unclear. This CDR3 region has 13 residues. Per germline, CDR1 MDHEN and CDR2 SYDVKM. Trimming removed 6 bases from V and 3 bases from J, with 11 bases in between. CDR3 residues: CASSGERHYGYTF. In DNA, the CDR3 is TGTGCCAGCAGCGGGGAAAGGCACTATGGCTACACCTTC.

The rearrangement joins TRBV23-1 to TRBJ2-2, with a weak D call TRBD1 (6 bases). Being an ORF, TRBV23-1 has a function that is uncertain. Trimming removed 0 bases at V and 6 bases at J, with 26 bases between. The length of the CDR3 is 20 residues. The CDR3 loop reads CASSQSPRQKTGASAGELFF. In nucleotides, the CDR3 is TGCGCCAGCAGTCAATCCCCCCGCCAGAAGACAGGAGCATCAGCCGGGGAGCTGTTTTTT.